The entry that follows covers one T cell receptor (beta chain) sequence. No antigen is known for it. Base qualities were left out, and no much larger clone turns up one base away. Sequences MNHEY (CDR1) and SMNVEV (CDR2) are obtained from the germline V gene (reference sequence). Deletion took 0 bases off V and 6 bases off J, with a span of 0 bases between the germline ends. Reading from cysteine to phenylalanine, the CDR3 counts 11 amino acids. Of the read, only the CDR3 DNA is kept; its 33 bases are in frame from base 1. The sample originates from a study of OX40 agonist ivuxolimab in advanced cancers. With respect to the entire study: Ivuxolimab was a fully human IgG2 agonistic monoclonal antibody targeting the costimulatory receptor OX40 (CD134). Intravenous ivuxolimab was administered to patients every 2 weeks at six dose levels: 0.01, 0.1, 0.3, 1.5, 3 and 10 mg/kg. Of the 50 or so patients in dose escalation, around 20 had hepatocellular carcinoma, about 15 had melanoma, 9 had renal cell carcinoma and 9 had head and neck cancer. The dose-escalation cohort was roughly 80% male with a mean age of approximately 60 years, ranging from 23 to 79. Prior anti-PD-1, anti-PD-L1 or anti-CTLA-4 therapy was permitted, and about two fifths of dose-escalation patients had received checkpoint inhibitors. Partial responses occurred in three dose-escalation patients, of whom one had hepatocellular carcinoma and two had cutaneous melanoma. Peripheral TCRbeta sequencing aimed to test whether ivuxolimab altered TCR sequence diversity and caused clonal T-cell expansion. The paper covers the monotherapy dose-escalation part of the phase I ivuxolimab trial, which included N ≈ 50 patients.

Study-wide conclusions, independent of this receptor: After ivuxolimab, expanded clones were on average more numerous among CD8+ T cells than among CD4+ T cells. Antigen specificity was not determined for the clonally expanded peripheral T cells. At doses of 0.1 to 3.0 mg/kg, clonal expansion of both CD4+ and CD8+ T cells in blood was seen between baseline and week 6. In partial responders in the 0.1-3.0 mg/kg groups, normalized peripheral clonal expansion was found to be among the lowest, especially among CD8+ T cells. Low levels of normalized T-cell clonal expansion were also seen in some nonresponding patients.

The trial excluded patients who had a history of autoimmune disease or who were on systemic immunosuppression. Peripheral blood for TCR sequencing was collected from all dose cohorts at baseline, on cycle 4 day 1, and on cycle 7 day 1. The samples were taken from a phase I, first-in-human, multicenter, open-label dose-escalation trial of ivuxolimab. Adults with locally advanced or metastatic head and neck squamous cell, hepatocellular, melanoma or renal cell carcinoma were enrolled in the trial. Before TCR sequencing, CD4+ and CD8+ T cells were separately sorted from peripheral blood. Genomic DNA was extracted from sorted cells for sequencing of the TCRbeta CDR3 region. The immunoSEQ Assay was used for sequencing of TCRbeta CDR3 regions. What TCRdb holds here is the immuneACCESS table cut down to in-frame rearrangements. Part of the clones is not present; checked against another copy, under half of the missing clones reflect an unresolved V gene, and the others are unexplained. The sample contains tens of thousands of clones, approximately 88% of them found a single time. In total, the top ten clones hold 20% to 30% of the sample.

Sequencing was performed on CD4+ or CD8+ T cells sorted from blood, taken in a trial of the OX40 agonist ivuxolimab. The sequence was collected from an adult with an advanced solid tumor such as melanoma, head and neck, liver or kidney cancer. This chain joins TRBV27 to TRBJ2-1; no D segment can be confidently identified. The CDR3 sequence is CASSLSNEQFF. In nucleotides, the sequence is TGTGCCAGCAGTTTATCCAATGAGCAGTTCTTC.